This TCR beta chain was recorded in a study of metastatic and nonmetastatic thyroid tumors. Thyroid surgery took place with no prior treatment in any patient. With MiXCR, TCRdb reprocessed the PCR reads. This sample has about 13,000 clones, with about 30% found just once. This clone has a handful of counts. The CDR3 totals 15 residues. The V end was cut by 4 bases, the J end by 3 bases, with 12 bases between. Germline V gene data show CDR1 as KGHDR and CDR2 as SFDVKD. The chain employs TRBV24-1 and TRBJ2-1; possibly TRBD1 for D (6 bases). This clonotype was obtained from a male donor with papillary thyroid cancer or a benign thyroid nodule (not recorded which). Some clones in this sample may be carry-over from other donors' samples. Sequenced: tumor tissue. CDR3 region: CATSDQGFDYNEQFF. CDR3 in DNA: TGTGCCACCAGTGACCAGGGGTTTGACTACAATGAGCAGTTCTTC.